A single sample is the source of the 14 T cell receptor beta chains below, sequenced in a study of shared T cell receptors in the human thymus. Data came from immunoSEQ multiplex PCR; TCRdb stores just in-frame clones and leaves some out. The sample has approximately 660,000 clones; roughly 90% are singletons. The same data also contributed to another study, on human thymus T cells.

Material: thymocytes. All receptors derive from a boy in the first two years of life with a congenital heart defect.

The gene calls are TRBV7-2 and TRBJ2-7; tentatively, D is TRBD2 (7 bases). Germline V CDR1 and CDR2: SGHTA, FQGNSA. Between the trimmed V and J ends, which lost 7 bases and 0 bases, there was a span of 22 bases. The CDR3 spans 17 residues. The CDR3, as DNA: TGTGCCAGCAACTCCTGGGGGAGCGGGACAAGCTCCTACGAGCAGTACTTC. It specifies CASNSWGSGTSSYEQYF.

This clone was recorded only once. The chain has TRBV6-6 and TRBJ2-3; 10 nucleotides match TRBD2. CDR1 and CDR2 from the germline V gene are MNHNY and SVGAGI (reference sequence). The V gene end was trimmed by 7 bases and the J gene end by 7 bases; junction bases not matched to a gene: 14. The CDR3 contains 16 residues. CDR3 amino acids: CASKQLAGRVGYTQYF. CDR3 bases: TGTGCCAGCAAGCAACTAGCGGGGCGGGTCGGGTATACGCAGTATTTT.

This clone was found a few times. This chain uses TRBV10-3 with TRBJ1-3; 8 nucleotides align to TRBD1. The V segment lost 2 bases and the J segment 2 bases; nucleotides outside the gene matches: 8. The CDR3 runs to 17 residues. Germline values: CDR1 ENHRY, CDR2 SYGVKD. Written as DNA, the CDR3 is TGTGCCATCAGTGAGCCGAATGGACAGGGTGCTGGAAACACCATATATTTT. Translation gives CAISEPNGQGAGNTIYF.

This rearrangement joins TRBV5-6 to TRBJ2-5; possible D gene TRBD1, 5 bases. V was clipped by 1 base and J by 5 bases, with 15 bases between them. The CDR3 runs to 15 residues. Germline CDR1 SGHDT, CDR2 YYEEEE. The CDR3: CASSLKAGRWETQYF. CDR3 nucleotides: TGTGCCAGCAGCTTGAAGGCAGGGCGATGGGAGACCCAGTACTTC.

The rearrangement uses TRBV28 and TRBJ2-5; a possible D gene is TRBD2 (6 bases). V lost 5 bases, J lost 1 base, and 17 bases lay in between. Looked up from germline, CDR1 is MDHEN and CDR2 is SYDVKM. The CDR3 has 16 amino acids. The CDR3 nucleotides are TGTGCCAGCAGTCTTGGGGGGATTAGCGGCCAAGAGACCCAGTACTTC. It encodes CASSLGGISGQETQYF.

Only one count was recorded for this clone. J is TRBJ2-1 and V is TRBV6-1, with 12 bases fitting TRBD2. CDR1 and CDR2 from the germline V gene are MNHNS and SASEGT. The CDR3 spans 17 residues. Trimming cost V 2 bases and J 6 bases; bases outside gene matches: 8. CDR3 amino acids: CASSEKVWTSGTNEQFF. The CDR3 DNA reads TGTGCCAGCAGTGAAAAGGTCTGGACTAGCGGGACCAATGAGCAGTTCTTC.

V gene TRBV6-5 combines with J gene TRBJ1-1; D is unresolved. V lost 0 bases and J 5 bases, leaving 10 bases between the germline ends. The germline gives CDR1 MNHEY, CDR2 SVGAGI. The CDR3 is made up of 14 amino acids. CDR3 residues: CASSYSGLGTEAFF. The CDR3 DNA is TGTGCCAGCAGTTACTCGGGCCTTGGGACTGAAGCTTTCTTT.

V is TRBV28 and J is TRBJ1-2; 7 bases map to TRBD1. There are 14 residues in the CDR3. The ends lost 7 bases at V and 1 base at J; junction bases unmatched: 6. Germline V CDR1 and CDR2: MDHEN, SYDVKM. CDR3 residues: CASTPDRDNYGYTF. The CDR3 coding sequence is TGTGCCAGCACTCCCGACAGGGATAACTATGGCTACACCTTC.

The CDR3 DNA reads as TGTGCCAGCAGCTTAGACGTGAGCGGGAGGGTCGAGCAGTACTTC. Its protein is CASSLDVSGRVEQYF. V gene TRBV7-6 combines with J gene TRBJ2-7, with TRBD2 identical over 10 bases. Germline values: CDR1 SGHVS, CDR2 FNYEAQ. Trimming at V came to 1 base and at J to 6 bases, leaving 6 bases not matched to a gene. CDR3 length equals 15 residues.

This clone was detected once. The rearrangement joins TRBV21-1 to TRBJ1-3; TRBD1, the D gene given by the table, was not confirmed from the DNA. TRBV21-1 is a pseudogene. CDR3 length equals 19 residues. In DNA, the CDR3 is TGTGCCAGCAGCAAAGGGAGGACAGGCGAAACTAAAATTGGAAACACCATATATTTT. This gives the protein CASSKGRTGETKIGNTIYF.

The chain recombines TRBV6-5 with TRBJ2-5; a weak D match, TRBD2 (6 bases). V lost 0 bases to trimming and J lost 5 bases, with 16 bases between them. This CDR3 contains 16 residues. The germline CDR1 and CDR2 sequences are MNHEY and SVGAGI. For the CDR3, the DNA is TGTGCCAGCAGTTACTCGATCTACGGCGCGGGGGAGACCCAGTACTTC. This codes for CASSYSIYGAGETQYF.

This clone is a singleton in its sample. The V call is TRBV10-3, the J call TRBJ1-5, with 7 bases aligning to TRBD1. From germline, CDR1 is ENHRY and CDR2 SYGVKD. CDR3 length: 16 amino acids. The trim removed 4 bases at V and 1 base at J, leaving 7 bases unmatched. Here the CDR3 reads CAISAGQARSNQPQHF. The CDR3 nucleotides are TGTGCCATCAGTGCTGGACAGGCACGGAGCAATCAGCCCCAGCATTTT.

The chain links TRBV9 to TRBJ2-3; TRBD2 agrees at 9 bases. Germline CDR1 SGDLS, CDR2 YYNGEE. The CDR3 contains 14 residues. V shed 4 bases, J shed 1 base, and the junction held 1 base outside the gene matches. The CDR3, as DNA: TGTGCCAGCAGCATAGCGGGAGGCACAGATACGCAGTATTTT. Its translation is CASSIAGGTDTQYF.

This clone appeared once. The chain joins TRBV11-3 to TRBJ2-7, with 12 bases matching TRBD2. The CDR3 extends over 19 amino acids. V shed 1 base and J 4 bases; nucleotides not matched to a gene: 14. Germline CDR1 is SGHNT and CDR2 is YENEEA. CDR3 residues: CASSLVEGNRLAGVYEQYF. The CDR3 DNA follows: TGTGCCAGCAGCTTAGTAGAGGGAAATAGACTAGCGGGAGTATACGAGCAGTACTTC.